Presented here are 17 T cell receptor beta chains from one specimen sequenced in a study of T cells in Graves' hyperthyroidism and ophthalmopathy. Regions amplified from RNA transcripts were the TCR beta CDR3 regions. The HTBI set primed first-round TCR CDR3 RT-PCR. TCRdb fed the multiplex PCR reads into MiXCR, producing one record per CDR3 protein. The sample lists about 350,000 distinct CDR3 sequences; 14% were seen once. Sequencing input: blood. Source of these receptors: a woman aged 30 to 39 with Graves' hyperthyroidism.

Comment on this clonotype: A read error may produce the germline difference seen at one junction end. The chain carries TRBV6-1 and TRBJ2-2; maybe TRBD1 (5 bases). The CDR3 consists of 14 residues. Germline CDR1 and CDR2: MNHNS and SASEGT. The CDR3 is CARSVQGEDGELFF. The CDR3 nucleotides read TGTGCCAGGAGTGTTCAGGGTGAGGACGGGGAGCTGTTTTTT.

The V call is TRBV10-2, the J call TRBJ2-5; perhaps TRBD1 as D (5 bases). In germline, CDR1 is WSHSY, CDR2 SAAADI. The CDR3 length is 14 residues. The V gene lost 2 bases and the J gene lost 3 bases, with 10 bases spanning the gap. CDR3 bases: TGCGCCAGCAGTGAGGACAGACTTAAAGAGACCCAGTACTTC. Translation gives CASSEDRLKETQYF.

The table lists this clonotype with many counts. The chain joins TRBV6-1 to TRBJ2-5; 9 bases line up with TRBD2. Per the germline V gene, CDR1 is MNHNS and CDR2 is SASEGT. CDR3 size: 14 residues. The trim removed 7 bases at V and 5 bases at J, leaving 8 bases unmatched. CDR3 sequence (DNA): TGTGCCAGCATGAAAGCGGGGGGTGCGGAGACCCAGTACTTC. It yields the protein CASMKAGGAETQYF.

In its sample, this clonotype was seen a few times. This chain links TRBV7-9 with TRBJ2-7; the D call may be TRBD1 or TRBD2 (6 bases each). The CDR3 is 13 amino acids. Germline-derived CDR1 and CDR2 are SEHNR and FQNEAQ (reference sequence). Trimming removed 2 bases from V and 5 bases from J, with 10 bases in between. In nucleotides, the CDR3 is TGTGCCAGCAGCTTAACGGAGGGGGACGAGCAGTACTTC. Translated: CASSLTEGDEQYF.

Many counts were recorded for this clonotype. The CDR3 here is CAWRPPGSYEQYF. The DNA of the CDR3 is TGTGCCTGGAGGCCCCCGGGGAGCTACGAGCAGTACTTC. The rearrangement links TRBV30 to TRBJ2-7; tentatively, D is TRBD2 (5 bases). With 3 bases removed from V and 3 bases from J, the gap between germline ends came to 12 bases. The CDR3 runs to 13 residues. The V gene's germline CDR1 is GTSNPN and CDR2 SVGIG (reference sequence).

This clonotype was seen many times. The chain has TRBV12-3 or TRBV12-4 and TRBJ2-1; tentative D call: TRBD1 (5 bases). The CDR3 has 15 residues. The V end lost 2 bases, the J end lost 2 bases, and 10 bases lay between the germline ends. Here the CDR3 reads CASSLLGATYNEQFF. The CDR3, as DNA: TGTGCCAGCAGTTTATTAGGGGCGACCTACAATGAGCAGTTCTTC.

The chain carries TRBV3-1 and TRBJ1-3; D is undetermined. The CDR3 is 14 residues long. Germline V lookup: CDR1 LGHDT, CDR2 YNNKEL (reference sequence). V shed 4 bases and J shed 7 bases, with 14 bases lying between them. The CDR3 DNA reads as TGTGCCAGCAGCCTATCGGGTGCGGGGAACACCATATATTTT. Encoded protein: CASSLSGAGNTIYF.

This clonotype showed up many times. The chain employs TRBV20-1 and TRBJ2-5; TRBD1 agrees at 9 bases. The V gene end was trimmed by 3 bases and the J gene end by 4 bases; junction bases not matched to a gene: 9. Per the germline V gene, CDR1 is DFQATT and CDR2 is SNEGSKA (reference sequence). The CDR3 totals 15 residues. CDR3 protein: CSARQTGGIGETQYF. CDR3 in DNA: TGCAGTGCTAGGCAGACAGGGGGTATAGGAGAGACCCAGTACTTC.

This clonotype was detected only a few times. The genes are TRBV20-1 and TRBJ2-3; D perhaps matches TRBD2 (6 bases). Germline V gene data show CDR1 as DFQATT and CDR2 as SNEGSKA (reference sequence). With 6 bases removed from V and 4 bases from J, the gap between germline ends came to 14 bases. This CDR3 is 13 amino acids long. The CDR3 sequence is CSALTRLSDTQYF. The CDR3 region has the DNA TGCAGTGCCCTGACTAGATTGTCAGATACGCAGTATTTT.

The chain has TRBV7-9 and TRBJ1-4; 11 bases are shared with TRBD1. Germline V CDR1 and CDR2: SEHNR, FQNEAQ (reference sequence). This CDR3 comprises 17 residues. After removal of 5 bases from V and 4 bases from J, the junction contained 9 bases not matched to a gene. The CDR3 loop is CASSIRLGTGGNEKLFF. The CDR3 nucleotides read TGTGCCAGCAGCATCCGACTCGGGACAGGGGGTAATGAAAAACTGTTTTTT.

This clonotype appeared many times. The chain couples TRBV29-1 to TRBJ1-1, with D perhaps TRBD1 (5 bases). CDR3 size: 13 residues. Germline V gene sequence: CDR1 SQVTM, CDR2 ANQGSEA. Trimming cost V 5 bases and J 0 bases, with 10 bases left between them. CDR3 loop: CSVTQTVNTEAFF. DNA of the CDR3: TGCAGCGTTACCCAGACAGTGAACACTGAAGCTTTCTTT.

The chain links TRBV29-1 to TRBJ2-2; no clear D. The CDR3 extends over 11 amino acids. CDR1 is SQVTM and CDR2 is ANQGSEA in the germline V gene. V dropped 5 bases and J dropped 4 bases, with 5 bases sitting between them. This CDR3 reads CSVYSTGELFF. In DNA form, the CDR3 reads TGCAGCGTTTATAGCACCGGGGAGCTGTTTTTT.

There are a few counts of this clonotype. The V gene is TRBV9, the J gene TRBJ1-5, with D possibly matching TRBD1 (6 bases). Trimming pared 0 bases from V and 3 bases from J, leaving 10 bases between. CDR1 is SGDLS, CDR2 YYNGEE, per germline. The length of the CDR3 is 15 residues. The CDR3 DNA sequence: TGTGCCAGCAGCGTAGAGGGGGGGATCAATCAGCCCCAGCATTTT. This codes for CASSVEGGINQPQHF.

This clonotype occurred a few times. This rearrangement joins TRBV3-1 to TRBJ2-5, with 9 bases matching TRBD2. The CDR3 length is 15 residues. CDR1 and CDR2 from the germline V gene are LGHDT and YNNKEL (reference sequence). J lost 6 bases, V lost 0 bases, and 5 bases had no gene match. This chain's CDR3 is CASSQDSLAGQTQYF. For the CDR3, the DNA is TGTGCCAGCAGCCAAGATTCTCTAGCGGGGCAGACCCAGTACTTC.

This clonotype was seen ten or more times. The chain employs TRBV25-1 and TRBJ2-1; 9 bases line up with TRBD2. The V gene end was trimmed by 3 bases and the J gene end by 4 bases; junction bases not matched to a gene: 7. This CDR3 comprises 16 residues. Per germline, CDR1 MGHDK and CDR2 SYGVNS. CDR3 in amino acids: CASSEGGTSRYNEQFF. The CDR3, as DNA: TGTGCCAGCAGTGAGGGCGGGACTAGCAGATACAATGAGCAGTTCTTC.

This clonotype was found many times. The chain joins TRBV11-2 to TRBJ2-7, with 7 positions matching TRBD1. The CDR3 is made up of 16 amino acids. V was pared by 5 bases and J by 3 bases, with 13 bases of the junction left unmatched. The germline V gene encodes CDR1 SGHAT and CDR2 FQNNGV. The CDR3, as DNA: TGTGCCAGCAGCGGCCGAACCGGGACAGCGGACTACGAGCAGTACTTC. It yields the protein CASSGRTGTADYEQYF. Full variable domain (remainder filled in from reference TRBV11-2 and TRBJ2-7): EAGVAQSPRYKIIEKRQSVAFWCNPISGHATLYWYQQILGQGPKLLIQFQNNGVVDDSQLPKDRFSAERLKGVDSTLKIQPAKLEDSAVYLCASSGRTGTADYEQYFGPGTRLTVT.

The chain uses TRBV9 and TRBJ2-3; 8 nucleotides agree with TRBD1. V was clipped by 3 bases and J by 2 bases; unmatched bases: 5. From germline, CDR1 is SGDLS and CDR2 YYNGEE. This CDR3 region has 15 residues. CDR3 in DNA: TGTGCCAGCAGCGACCAGGGGGCCCTCACAGATACGCAGTATTTT. Its translation: CASSDQGALTDTQYF. The full variable domain, in which reference TRBV9 and TRBJ2-3 provide the parts outside the CDR3, is DSGVTQTPKHLITATGQRVTLRCSPRSGDLSVYWYQQSLDQGLQFLIQYYNGEERAKGNILERFSAQQFPDLHSELNLSSLELGDSALYFCASSDQGALTDTQYFGPGTRLTVL.